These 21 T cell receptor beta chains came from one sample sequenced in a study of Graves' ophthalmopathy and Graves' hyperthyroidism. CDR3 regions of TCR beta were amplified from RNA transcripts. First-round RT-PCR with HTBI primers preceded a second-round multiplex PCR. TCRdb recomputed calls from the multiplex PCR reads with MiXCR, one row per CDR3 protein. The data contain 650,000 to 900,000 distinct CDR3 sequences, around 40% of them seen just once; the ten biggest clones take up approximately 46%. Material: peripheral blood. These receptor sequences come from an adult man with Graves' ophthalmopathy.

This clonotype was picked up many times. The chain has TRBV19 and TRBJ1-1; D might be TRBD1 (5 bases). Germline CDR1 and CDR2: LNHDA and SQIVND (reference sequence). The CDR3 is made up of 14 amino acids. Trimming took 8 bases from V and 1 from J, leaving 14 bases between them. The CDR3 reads CASDRDGANTEAFF. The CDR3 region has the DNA TGTGCCAGTGATAGGGACGGAGCGAACACTGAAGCTTTCTTT.

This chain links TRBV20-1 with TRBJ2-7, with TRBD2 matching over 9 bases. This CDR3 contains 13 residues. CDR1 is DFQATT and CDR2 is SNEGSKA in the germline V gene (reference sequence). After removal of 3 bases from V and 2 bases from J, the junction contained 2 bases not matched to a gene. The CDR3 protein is CSASASGAYEQYF. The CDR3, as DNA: TGCAGTGCTAGCGCTAGCGGGGCCTACGAGCAGTACTTC.

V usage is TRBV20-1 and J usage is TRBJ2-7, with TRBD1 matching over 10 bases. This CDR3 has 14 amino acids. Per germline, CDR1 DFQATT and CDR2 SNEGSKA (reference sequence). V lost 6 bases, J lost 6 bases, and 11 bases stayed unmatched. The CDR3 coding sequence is TGCAGTGCCCACCGGGACAGGGGTTCCGGCGAGCAGTACTTC. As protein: CSAHRDRGSGEQYF.

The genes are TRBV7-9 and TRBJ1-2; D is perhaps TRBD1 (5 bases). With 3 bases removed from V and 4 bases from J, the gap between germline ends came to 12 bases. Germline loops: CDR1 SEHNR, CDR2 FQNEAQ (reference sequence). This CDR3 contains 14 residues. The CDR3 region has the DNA TGTGCCAGCAGCTTTGAGAACAGGATCTATGGCTACACCTTC. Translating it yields CASSFENRIYGYTF.

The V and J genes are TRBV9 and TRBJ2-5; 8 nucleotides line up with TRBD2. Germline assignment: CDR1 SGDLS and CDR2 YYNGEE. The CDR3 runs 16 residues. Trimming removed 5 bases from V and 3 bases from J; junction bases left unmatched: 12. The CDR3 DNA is TGTGCCAGCAGTTCCGCGGGGGGCGGGGCTAAAGAGACCCAGTACTTC. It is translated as CASSSAGGGAKETQYF. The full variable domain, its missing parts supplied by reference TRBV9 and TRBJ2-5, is DSGVTQTPKHLITATGQRVTLRCSPRSGDLSVYWYQQSLDQGLQFLIQYYNGEERAKGNILERFSAQQFPDLHSELNLSSLELGDSALYFCASSSAGGGAKETQYFGPGTRLLVL.

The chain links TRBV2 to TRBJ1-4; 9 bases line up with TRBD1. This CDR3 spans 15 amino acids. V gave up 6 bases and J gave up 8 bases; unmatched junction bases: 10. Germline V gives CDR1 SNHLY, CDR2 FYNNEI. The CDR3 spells CASSPGTGRSEKLFF. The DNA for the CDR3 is TGTGCCAGCAGCCCCGGGACAGGGAGGAGCGAAAAACTGTTTTTT.

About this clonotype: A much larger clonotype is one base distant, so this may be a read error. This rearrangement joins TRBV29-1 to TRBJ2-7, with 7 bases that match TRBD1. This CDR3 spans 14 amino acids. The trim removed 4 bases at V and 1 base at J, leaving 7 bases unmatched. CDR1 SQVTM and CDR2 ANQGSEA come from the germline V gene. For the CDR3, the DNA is TGCAGCGTTGGACAGGGCCATCGGTCCTACGAGCAGTACTTC. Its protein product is CSVGQGHRSYEQYF.

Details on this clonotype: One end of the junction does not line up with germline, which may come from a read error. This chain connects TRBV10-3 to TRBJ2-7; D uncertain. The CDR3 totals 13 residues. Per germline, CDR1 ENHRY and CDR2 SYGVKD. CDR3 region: CASSTQILYEQYF. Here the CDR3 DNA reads TGTGCCAGCAGTACCCAGATCTTATACGAGCAGTACTTC.

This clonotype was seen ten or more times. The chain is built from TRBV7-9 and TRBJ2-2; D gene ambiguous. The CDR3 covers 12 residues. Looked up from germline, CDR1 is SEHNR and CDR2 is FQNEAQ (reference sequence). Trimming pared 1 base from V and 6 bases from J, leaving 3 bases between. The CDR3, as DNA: TGTGCCAGCAGCTTAGGCCCCGGGGAGCTGTTTTTT. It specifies CASSLGPGELFF.

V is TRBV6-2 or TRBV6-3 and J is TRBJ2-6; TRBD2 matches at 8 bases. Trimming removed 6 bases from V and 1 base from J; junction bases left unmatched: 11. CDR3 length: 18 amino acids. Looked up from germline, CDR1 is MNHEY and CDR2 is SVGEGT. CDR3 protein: CASRTTGLAGSGANVLTF. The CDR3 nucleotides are TGTGCCAGCAGAACAACCGGATTAGCGGGGTCTGGGGCCAACGTCCTGACTTTC.

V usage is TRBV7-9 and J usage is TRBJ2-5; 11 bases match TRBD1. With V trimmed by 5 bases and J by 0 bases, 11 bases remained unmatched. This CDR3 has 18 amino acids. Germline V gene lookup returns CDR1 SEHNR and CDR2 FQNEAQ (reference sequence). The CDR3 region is CASSTSGQGDKYQETQYF. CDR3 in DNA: TGTGCCAGCAGCACGTCGGGACAGGGGGACAAGTACCAAGAGACCCAGTACTTC.

The CDR3 bases are TGTGCCAGCACCCCCGGAGGGGGGACAGGGAGGACTGAAGCTTTCTTT. The encoded protein is CASTPGGGTGRTEAFF. This chain uses TRBV9 with TRBJ1-1, with 9 bases fitting TRBD1. CDR1 SGDLS and CDR2 YYNGEE come from the germline V gene. There are 16 residues in the CDR3. After removal of 6 bases from V and 5 bases from J, the junction contained 14 bases not matched to a gene.

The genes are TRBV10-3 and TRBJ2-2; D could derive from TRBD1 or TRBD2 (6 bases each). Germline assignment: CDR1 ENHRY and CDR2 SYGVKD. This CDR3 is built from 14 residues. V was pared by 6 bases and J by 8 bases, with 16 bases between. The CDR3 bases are TGTGCCATCAGACGACTGGGGGGCGCGGGGGAGCTGTTTTTT. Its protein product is CAIRRLGGAGELFF.

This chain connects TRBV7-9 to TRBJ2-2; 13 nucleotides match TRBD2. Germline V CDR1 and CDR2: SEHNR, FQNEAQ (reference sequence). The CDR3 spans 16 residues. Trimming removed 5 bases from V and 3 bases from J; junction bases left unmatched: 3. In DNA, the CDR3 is TGTGCCAGCAGCCCCGGGACTAGCGGGGACACCGGGGAGCTGTTTTTT. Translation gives CASSPGTSGDTGELFF.

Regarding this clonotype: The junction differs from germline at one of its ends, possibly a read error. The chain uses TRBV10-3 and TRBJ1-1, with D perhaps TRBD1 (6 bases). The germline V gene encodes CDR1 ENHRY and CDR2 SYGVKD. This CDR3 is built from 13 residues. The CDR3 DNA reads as TGTGCCAGCAGTTACACGGCCGGGACAGAAGCTTTCTTT. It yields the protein CASSYTAGTEAFF.

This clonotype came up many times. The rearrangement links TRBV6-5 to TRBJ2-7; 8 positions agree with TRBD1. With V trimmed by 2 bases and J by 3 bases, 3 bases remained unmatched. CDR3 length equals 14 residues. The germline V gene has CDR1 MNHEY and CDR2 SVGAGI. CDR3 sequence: CASSYDRGDYEQYF. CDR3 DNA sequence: TGTGCCAGCAGTTACGACAGGGGAGACTACGAGCAGTACTTC.

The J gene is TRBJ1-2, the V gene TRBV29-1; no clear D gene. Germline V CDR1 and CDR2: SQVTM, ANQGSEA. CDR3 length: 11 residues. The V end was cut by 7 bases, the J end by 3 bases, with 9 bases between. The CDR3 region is CSGVGDYGYTF. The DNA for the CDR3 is TGCAGCGGAGTGGGTGACTATGGCTACACCTTC.

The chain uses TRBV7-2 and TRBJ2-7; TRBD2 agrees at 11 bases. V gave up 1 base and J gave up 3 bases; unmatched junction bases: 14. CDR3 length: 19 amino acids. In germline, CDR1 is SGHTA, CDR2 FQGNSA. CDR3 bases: TGTGCCAGCAGCTTAGGGGGGGGGTTTACTACTAGCGGGAGCTACGAGCAGTACTTC. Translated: CASSLGGGFTTSGSYEQYF. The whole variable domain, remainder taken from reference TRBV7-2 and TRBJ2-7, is GAGVSQSPSNKVTEKGKDVELRCDPISGHTALYWYRQSLGQGLEFLIYFQGNSAPDKSGLPSDRFSAERTGGSVSTLTIQRTQQEDSAVYLCASSLGGGFTTSGSYEQYFGPGTRLTVT.

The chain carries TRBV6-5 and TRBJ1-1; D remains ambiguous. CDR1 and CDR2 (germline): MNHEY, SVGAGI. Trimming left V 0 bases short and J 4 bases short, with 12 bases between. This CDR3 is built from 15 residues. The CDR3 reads CASSYSKGEGTEAFF. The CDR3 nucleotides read TGTGCCAGCAGTTACTCGAAGGGCGAAGGCACTGAAGCTTTCTTT.

CDR3 residues: CSLANRAYGYTF. The DNA of the CDR3 is TGCAGCTTAGCGAACAGGGCCTATGGCTACACCTTC. The chain joins TRBV29-1 to TRBJ1-2; D may be TRBD1 (6 bases). Trimming took off 8 bases at V and 4 bases at J, with 14 bases between the two ends. This CDR3 spans 12 amino acids. CDR1 and CDR2 (germline): SQVTM, ANQGSEA.

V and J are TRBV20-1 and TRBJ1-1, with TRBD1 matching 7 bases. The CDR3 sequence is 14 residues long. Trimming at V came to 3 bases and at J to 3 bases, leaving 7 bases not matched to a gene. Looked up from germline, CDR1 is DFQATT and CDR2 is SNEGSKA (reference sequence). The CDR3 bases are TGCAGTGCTAGCAGGGGGATCTTCGACACTGAAGCTTTCTTT. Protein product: CSASRGIFDTEAFF.